The rows below give T cell receptor beta chains drawn from one sample of a study of control samples from healthy donors and cancer patients. Sequenced by immunoSEQ multiplex PCR; TCRdb stores in-frame clones only, minus some. The data contain approximately 87,000 clones, over 85% of them singletons. The sample comprised PBMCs. All receptors come from a woman aged 40 to 50 with lung cancer. Each CDR3 is given with its conserved first and last residue. A D gene is named only where the DNA matches it firmly. For some rows the clone size is stated as once, few or many, or as a class when expanded; others skip it.

J: TRBJ1-6; D: -; V: TRBV6-5; size: -; DNA: TGTGCCAGCAGTTACGGGGAAAATAATTCACCCCTCCACTTT; CDR3: CASSYGENNSPLHF
J: TRBJ2-7; D: -; V: TRBV19; size: -; DNA: TGTGCCAGTAGCACTGGGACCACCTACGAGCAGTACTTC; CDR3: CASSTGTTYEQYF
J: TRBJ2-6; D: -; V: TRBV24-1; size: -; DNA: TGTGCCACCAGTGATTCCACAGGTTCTGGGGCCAACGTCCTGACTTTC; CDR3: CATSDSTGSGANVLTF
J: TRBJ1-2; D: -; V: TRBV2; size: -; DNA: TGTGCCAGCAGTGAAGCCCAGGTCGGGGTTACAGTCTATGGCTACACCTTC; CDR3: CASSEAQVGVTVYGYTF
J: TRBJ1-1; D: -; V: TRBV7-9; size: once; DNA: TGTGCCAGCAGCTTGGGTGAGGGCACTGAAGCTTTCTTT; CDR3: CASSLGEGTEAFF
J: TRBJ1-2; D: -; V: TRBV5-6; size: -; DNA: TGTGCCAGCAGCCCGTGGACAGATAGATATGGCTACACCTTC; CDR3: CASSPWTDRYGYTF
J: TRBJ2-1; D: TRBD2; V: TRBV24-1; size: -; DNA: TGTGCCACCAGTGCGACTAGCGGGGGGAGCTCCTACAATGAGCAGTTCTTC; CDR3: CATSATSGGSSYNEQFF
J: TRBJ1-1; D: -; V: TRBV14; size: -; DNA: TGTGCCAGCAGTCAGGACAGGAACACTGAAGCTTTCTTT; CDR3: CASSQDRNTEAFF
J: TRBJ1-1; D: -; V: TRBV6-5; size: -; DNA: TGTGCCAGCAGGGAGGAGGTAGGAGGCACTGAAGCTTTCTTT; CDR3: CASREEVGGTEAFF
J: TRBJ2-7; D: -; V: TRBV9; size: -; DNA: TGTGCCAGCTCCCCTCAAGGGGGGGGGTTCTACGAGCAGTACTTC; CDR3: CASSPQGGGFYEQYF
J: TRBJ1-5; D: TRBD1; V: TRBV6-2/TRBV6-3; size: -; DNA: TGTGCCAGCAGTTACACGGGGACAGGGATAGGGAGAAATCAGCCCCAGCATTTT; CDR3: CASSYTGTGIGRNQPQHF
J: TRBJ1-5; D: TRBD1; V: TRBV2; size: -; DNA: TGTGCCGAGGGGAGGGGGCATGATCAGCCCCAGCATTTT; CDR3: CAEGRGHDQPQHF
J: TRBJ2-1; D: -; V: TRBV5-6; size: -; DNA: TGTGCCAGCAGCCTTAGTAATGAGCAGTTCTTC; CDR3: CASSLSNEQFF
J: TRBJ1-3; D: -; V: TRBV13; size: -; DNA: TGTGCCAGCAGCTATAGAAACACCATATATTTT; CDR3: CASSYRNTIYF
J: TRBJ1-6; D: -; V: TRBV2; size: -; DNA: TGTGCCAGCAGAGAACCTGGGTACACTAGGTCACCCCTCCACTTT; CDR3: CASREPGYTRSPLHF
J: TRBJ2-1; D: TRBD2; V: TRBV15; size: -; DNA: TGTGCCACCAGCAGAGATCTGATTGGGAGCGGGGGGGACAATGAGCAGTTCTTC; CDR3: CATSRDLIGSGGDNEQFF
J: TRBJ2-3; D: -; V: TRBV4-1; size: -; DNA: TGCGCCAGCAGCCAAGTATCCCCCCCGGGTACAGATACGCAGTATTTT; CDR3: CASSQVSPPGTDTQYF
J: TRBJ1-4; D: -; V: TRBV18; size: -; DNA: TGTGCCAGCTCACCAGGTGCAACTAATGAAAAACTGTTTTTT; CDR3: CASSPGATNEKLFF
J: TRBJ2-7; D: -; V: TRBV6-5; size: once; DNA: TGTGCCAGCAGCCGTCACGGGCCCCTCTACGAGCAGTACTTC; CDR3: CASSRHGPLYEQYF
J: TRBJ2-7; D: TRBD1; V: TRBV28; size: -; DNA: TGTGCCAGCAGGATCGGACAGGGGGCACGATTGGGATCCTACGAGCAGTACTTC; CDR3: CASRIGQGARLGSYEQYF
J: TRBJ1-1; D: TRBD1; V: TRBV18; size: -; DNA: TGTGCCAGCTCACCTACTTCTCAGGGGGTGGGGACTGAAGCTTTCTTT; CDR3: CASSPTSQGVGTEAFF
J: TRBJ2-2; D: TRBD2; V: TRBV14; size: -; DNA: TGTGCCAGCAGCCTCACTAGCGGGGGATATAACGGGGAGCTGTTTTTT; CDR3: CASSLTSGGYNGELFF
J: TRBJ1-4; D: -; V: TRBV21-1; size: few; DNA: TGTGCCAGCAGCAAGGACAGGGGGCATATGGGGGAAAAACTGTTTTTT; CDR3: CASSKDRGHMGEKLFF
J: TRBJ1-1; D: -; V: TRBV19; size: -; DNA: TGTGCCAGTAGTATTGGAGGGAACACTGAAGCTTTCTTT; CDR3: CASSIGGNTEAFF
J: TRBJ1-5; D: -; V: TRBV6-1; size: -; DNA: TGTGCCAGCAGTGAAGAAGTAGTGAGGGGGCCCCAGCATTTT; CDR3: CASSEEVVRGPQHF
J: TRBJ2-7; D: TRBD1; V: TRBV4-1; size: -; DNA: TGCGCCAGCAGCCGCACCCGGGACAGGGACGAGCAGTACTTC; CDR3: CASSRTRDRDEQYF
J: TRBJ2-2; D: -; V: TRBV15; size: few; DNA: TGTGCCACCAGCAGGGCTTCGGGACAGAACACCGGGGAGCTGTTTTTT; CDR3: CATSRASGQNTGELFF
J: TRBJ1-6; D: -; V: TRBV15; size: -; DNA: TGTGCCACCAGCAGACTTATAGACGCCTCACCCCTCCACTTT; CDR3: CATSRLIDASPLHF
J: TRBJ1-6; D: -; V: TRBV5-1; size: -; DNA: TGCGCCAGCAGCTTGCGCTCCGGACCGTCCTATAATTCACCCCTCCACTTT; CDR3: CASSLRSGPSYNSPLHF
J: TRBJ2-6; D: -; V: TRBV12-5; size: -; DNA: TGTGCTAGTGGTTTGATAACGGTCTCTGGGGCCAACGTCCTGACTTTC; CDR3: CASGLITVSGANVLTF
J: TRBJ1-6; D: -; V: TRBV10-2; size: -; DNA: TGCGCCAGCAGTCCCCGTGGGGGTACGCTTGATGGCTTT; CDR3: CASSPRGGTLDGF
J: TRBJ1-2; D: TRBD1; V: TRBV5-6; size: -; DNA: TGTGCCAGCAGCTTGATTCGGACAGGGAAGATCTATGGCTACACCTTC; CDR3: CASSLIRTGKIYGYTF
J: TRBJ2-1; D: TRBD1; V: TRBV24-1; size: -; DNA: TGTGCCACCAGTGAACAGACGGGACAGGGGAATGAGCAGTTCTTC; CDR3: CATSEQTGQGNEQFF
J: TRBJ1-2; D: -; V: TRBV5-6; size: -; DNA: TGTGCCAGCAGCTTGGGGGCGGGCTATGGCTACACCTTC; CDR3: CASSLGAGYGYTF
J: TRBJ1-3; D: -; V: TRBV9; size: -; DNA: TGTGCCAGCAGCGTAGAAATCGAAGGTATCGACTCTGGAAACACCATATATTTT; CDR3: CASSVEIEGIDSGNTIYF
J: TRBJ1-2; D: -; V: TRBV20-1; size: once; DNA: TGCAGTGCTAGTGCAGGGATGGGCTACACCTTC; CDR3: CSASAGMGYTF
J: TRBJ2-4; D: -; V: TRBV23-1; size: -; DNA: TGCGCCAGCAGTCGCAGTGCAGGGGAGAGAGGGACCAAAAACATTCAGTACTTC; CDR3: CASSRSAGERGTKNIQYF
J: TRBJ2-2; D: -; V: TRBV2; size: once; DNA: TGTGCCAGCAAAGTGGGGCAGATCGCCACCGGGGAGCTGTTTTTT; CDR3: CASKVGQIATGELFF
J: TRBJ1-1; D: -; V: TRBV10-2; size: -; DNA: TGCGCCAGCTTCTTGGGTAGGGAGAACACTGAAGCTTTCTTT; CDR3: CASFLGRENTEAFF
J: TRBJ2-2; D: -; V: TRBV3-1/TRBV3-2; size: -; DNA: TGTGCCAGCAGCCCGCTTATCACCGGGGAGCTGTTTTTT; CDR3: CASSPLITGELFF